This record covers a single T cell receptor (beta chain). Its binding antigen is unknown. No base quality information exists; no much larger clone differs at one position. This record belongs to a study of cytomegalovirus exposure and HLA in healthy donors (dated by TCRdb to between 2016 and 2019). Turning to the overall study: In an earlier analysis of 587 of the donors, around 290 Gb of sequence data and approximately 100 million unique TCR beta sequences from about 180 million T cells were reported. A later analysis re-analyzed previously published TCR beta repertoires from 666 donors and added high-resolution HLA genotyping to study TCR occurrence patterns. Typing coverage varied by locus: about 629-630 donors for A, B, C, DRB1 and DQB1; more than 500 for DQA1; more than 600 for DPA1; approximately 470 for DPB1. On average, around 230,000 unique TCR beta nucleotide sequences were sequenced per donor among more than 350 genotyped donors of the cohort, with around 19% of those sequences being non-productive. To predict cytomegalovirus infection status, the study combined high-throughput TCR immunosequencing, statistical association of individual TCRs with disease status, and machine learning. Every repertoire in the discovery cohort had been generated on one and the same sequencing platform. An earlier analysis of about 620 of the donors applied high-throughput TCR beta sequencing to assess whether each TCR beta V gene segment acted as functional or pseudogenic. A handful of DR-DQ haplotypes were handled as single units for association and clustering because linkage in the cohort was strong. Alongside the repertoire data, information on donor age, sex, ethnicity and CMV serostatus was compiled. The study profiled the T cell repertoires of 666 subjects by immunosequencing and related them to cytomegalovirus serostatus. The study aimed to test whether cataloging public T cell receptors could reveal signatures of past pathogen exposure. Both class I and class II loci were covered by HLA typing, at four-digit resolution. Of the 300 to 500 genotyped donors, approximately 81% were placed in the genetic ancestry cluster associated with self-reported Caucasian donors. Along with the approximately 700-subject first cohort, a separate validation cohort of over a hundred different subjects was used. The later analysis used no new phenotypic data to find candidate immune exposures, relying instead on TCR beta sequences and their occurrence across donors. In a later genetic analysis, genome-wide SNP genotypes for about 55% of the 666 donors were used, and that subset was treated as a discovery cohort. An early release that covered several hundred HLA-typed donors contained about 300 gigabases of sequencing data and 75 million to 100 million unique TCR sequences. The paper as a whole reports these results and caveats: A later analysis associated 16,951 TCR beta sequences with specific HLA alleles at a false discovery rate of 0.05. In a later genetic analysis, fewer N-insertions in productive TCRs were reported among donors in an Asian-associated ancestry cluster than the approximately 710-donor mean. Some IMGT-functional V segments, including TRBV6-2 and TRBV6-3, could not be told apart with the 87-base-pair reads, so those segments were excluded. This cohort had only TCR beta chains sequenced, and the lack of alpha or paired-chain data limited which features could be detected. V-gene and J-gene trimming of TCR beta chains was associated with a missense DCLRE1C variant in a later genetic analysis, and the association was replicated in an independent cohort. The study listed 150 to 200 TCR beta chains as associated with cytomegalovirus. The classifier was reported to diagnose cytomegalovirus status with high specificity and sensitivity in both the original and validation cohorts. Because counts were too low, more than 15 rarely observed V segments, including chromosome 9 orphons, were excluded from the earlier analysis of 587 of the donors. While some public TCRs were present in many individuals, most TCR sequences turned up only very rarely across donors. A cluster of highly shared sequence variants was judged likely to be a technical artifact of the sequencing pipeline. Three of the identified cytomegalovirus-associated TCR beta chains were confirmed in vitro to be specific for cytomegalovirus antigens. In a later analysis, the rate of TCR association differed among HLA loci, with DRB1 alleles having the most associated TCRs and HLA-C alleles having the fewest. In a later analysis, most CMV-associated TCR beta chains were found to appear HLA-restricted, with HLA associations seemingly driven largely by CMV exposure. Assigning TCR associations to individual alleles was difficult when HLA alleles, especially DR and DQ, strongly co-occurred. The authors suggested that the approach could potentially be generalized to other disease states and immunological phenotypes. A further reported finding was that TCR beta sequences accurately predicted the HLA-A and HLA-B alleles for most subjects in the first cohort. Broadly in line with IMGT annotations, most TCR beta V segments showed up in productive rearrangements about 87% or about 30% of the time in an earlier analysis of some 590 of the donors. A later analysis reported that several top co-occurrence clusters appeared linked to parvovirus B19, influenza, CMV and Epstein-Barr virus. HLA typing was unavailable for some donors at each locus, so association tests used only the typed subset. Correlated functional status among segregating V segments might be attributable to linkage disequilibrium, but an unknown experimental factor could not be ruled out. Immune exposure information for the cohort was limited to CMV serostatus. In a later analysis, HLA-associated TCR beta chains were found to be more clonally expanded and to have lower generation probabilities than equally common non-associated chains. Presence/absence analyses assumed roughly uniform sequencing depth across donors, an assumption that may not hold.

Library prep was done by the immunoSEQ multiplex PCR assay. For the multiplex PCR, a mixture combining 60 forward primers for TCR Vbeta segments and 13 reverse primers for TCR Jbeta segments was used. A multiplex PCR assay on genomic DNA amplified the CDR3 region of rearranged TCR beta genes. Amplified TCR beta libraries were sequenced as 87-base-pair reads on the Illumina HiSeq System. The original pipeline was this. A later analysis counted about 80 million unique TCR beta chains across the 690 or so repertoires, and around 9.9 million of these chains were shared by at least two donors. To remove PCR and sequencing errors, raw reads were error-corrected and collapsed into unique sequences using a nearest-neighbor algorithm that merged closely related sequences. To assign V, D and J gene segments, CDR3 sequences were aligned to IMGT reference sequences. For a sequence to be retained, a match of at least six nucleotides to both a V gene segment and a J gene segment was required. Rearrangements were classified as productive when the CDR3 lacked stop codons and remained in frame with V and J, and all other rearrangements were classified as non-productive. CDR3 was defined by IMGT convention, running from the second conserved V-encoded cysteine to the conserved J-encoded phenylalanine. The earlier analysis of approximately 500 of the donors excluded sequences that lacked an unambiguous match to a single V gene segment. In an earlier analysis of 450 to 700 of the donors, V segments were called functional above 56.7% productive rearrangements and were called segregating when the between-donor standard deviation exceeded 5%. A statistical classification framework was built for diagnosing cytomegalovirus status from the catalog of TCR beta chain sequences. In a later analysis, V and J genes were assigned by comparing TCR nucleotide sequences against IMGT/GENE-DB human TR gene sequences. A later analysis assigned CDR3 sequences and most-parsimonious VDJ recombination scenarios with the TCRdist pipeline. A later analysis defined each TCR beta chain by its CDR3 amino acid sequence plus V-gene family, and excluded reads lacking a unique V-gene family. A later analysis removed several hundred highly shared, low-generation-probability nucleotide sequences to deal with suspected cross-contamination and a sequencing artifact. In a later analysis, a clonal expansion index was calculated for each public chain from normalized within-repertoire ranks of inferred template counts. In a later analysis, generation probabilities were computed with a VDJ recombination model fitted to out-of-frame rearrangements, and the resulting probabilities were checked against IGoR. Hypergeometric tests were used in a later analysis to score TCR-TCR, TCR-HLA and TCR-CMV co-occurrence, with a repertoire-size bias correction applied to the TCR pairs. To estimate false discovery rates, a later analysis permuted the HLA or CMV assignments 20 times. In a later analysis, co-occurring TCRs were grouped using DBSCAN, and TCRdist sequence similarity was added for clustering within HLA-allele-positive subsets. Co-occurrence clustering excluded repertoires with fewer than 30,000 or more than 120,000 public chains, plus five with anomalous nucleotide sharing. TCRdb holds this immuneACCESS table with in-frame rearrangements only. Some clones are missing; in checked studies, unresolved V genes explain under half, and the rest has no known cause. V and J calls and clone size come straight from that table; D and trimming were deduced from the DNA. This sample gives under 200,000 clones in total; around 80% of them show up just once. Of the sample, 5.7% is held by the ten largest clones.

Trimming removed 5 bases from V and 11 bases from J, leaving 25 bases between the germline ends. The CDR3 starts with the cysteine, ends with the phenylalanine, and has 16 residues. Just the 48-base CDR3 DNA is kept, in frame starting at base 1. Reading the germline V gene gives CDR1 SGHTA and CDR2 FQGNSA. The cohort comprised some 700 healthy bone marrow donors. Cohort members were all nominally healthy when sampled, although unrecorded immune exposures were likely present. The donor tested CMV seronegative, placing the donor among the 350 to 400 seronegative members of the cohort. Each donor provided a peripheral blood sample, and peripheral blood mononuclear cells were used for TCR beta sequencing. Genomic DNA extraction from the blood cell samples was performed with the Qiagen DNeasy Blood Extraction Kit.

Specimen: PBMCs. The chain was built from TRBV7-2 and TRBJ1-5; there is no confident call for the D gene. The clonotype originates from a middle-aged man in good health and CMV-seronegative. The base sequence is TGTGCCAGCAGCCGGAACGACCGTAGAGCGGGTTCGGCCCAGCATTTT. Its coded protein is CASSRNDRRAGSAQHF.